This TCR beta chain was retrieved from a study of T cells in Graves' hyperthyroidism and ophthalmopathy. Germline CDR1 and CDR2: SGHAT and FQNNGV. The CDR3 extends over 15 amino acids. V was pared by 0 bases and J by 4 bases, with 12 bases between. Ophthalmopathy patients all had a Clinical Activity Score of at least 3, a NOSPECS grade of at least 4 and disease under 3 months old. This clonotype was counted ten times or more. Antigen: not known. Study results and caveats: The model forecast ophthalmopathy, anticipating it by a median about 7 months before onset. Peripheral blood also featured most of the thyroid clonotypes expanded above 0.001.

Amplified TCR beta CDR3 regions derived from RNA transcripts. The HTBI primer set drove a first-round RT-PCR of the TCR CDR3. TCRdb re-called the multiplex PCR reads through MiXCR, storing one row per CDR3 protein. The sample has 350,000 to 400,000 distinct CDR3 sequences, around a sixth seen once. The sequencing sample was made of blood. This TCR was sampled from a man aged 18-30 years with Graves' ophthalmopathy. The rearrangement links TRBV11-2 to TRBJ1-1; a possible D gene is TRBD1 (6 bases). The CDR3 region is CASSLDPGAVTEAFF. In DNA, the CDR3 is TGTGCCAGCAGCTTAGACCCGGGGGCGGTCACTGAAGCTTTCTTT. The complete variable domain, with remaining parts taken from reference TRBV11-2 and TRBJ1-1, reads EAGVAQSPRYKIIEKRQSVAFWCNPISGHATLYWYQQILGQGPKLLIQFQNNGVVDDSQLPKDRFSAERLKGVDSTLKIQPAKLEDSAVYLCASSLDPGAVTEAFFGQGTRLTVV.